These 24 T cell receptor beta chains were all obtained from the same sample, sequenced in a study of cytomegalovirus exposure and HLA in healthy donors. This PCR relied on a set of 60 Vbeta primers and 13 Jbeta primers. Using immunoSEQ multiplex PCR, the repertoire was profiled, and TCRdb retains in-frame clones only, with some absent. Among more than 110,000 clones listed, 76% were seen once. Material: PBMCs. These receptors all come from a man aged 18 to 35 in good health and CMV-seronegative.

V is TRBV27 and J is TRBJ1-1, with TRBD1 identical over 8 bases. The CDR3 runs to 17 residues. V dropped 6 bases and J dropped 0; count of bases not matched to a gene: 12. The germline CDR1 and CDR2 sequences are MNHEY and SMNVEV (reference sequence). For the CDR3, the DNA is TGTGCCAGCAGCGCTTTGTGGACAGGGCCCATGAACACTGAAGCTTTCTTT. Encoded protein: CASSALWTGPMNTEAFF.

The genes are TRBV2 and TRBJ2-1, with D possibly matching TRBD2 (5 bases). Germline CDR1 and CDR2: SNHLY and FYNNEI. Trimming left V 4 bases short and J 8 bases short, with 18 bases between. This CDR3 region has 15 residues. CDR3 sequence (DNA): TGTGCCAGCAGTGTTGGCAGCCCCTCCGGGGATGAGCAGTTCTTC. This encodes CASSVGSPSGDEQFF.

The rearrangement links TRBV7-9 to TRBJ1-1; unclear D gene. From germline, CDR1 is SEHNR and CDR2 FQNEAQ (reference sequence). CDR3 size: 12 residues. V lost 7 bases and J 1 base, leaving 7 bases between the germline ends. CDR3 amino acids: CASNRGNTEAFF. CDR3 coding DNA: TGTGCCAGCAATCGGGGGAACACTGAAGCTTTCTTT.

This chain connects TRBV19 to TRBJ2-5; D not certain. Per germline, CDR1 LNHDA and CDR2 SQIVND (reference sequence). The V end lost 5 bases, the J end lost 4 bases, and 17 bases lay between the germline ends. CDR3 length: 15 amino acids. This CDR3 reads CASSGLTAARETQYF. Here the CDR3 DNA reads TGTGCCAGTAGTGGTCTGACGGCGGCGAGAGAGACCCAGTACTTC.

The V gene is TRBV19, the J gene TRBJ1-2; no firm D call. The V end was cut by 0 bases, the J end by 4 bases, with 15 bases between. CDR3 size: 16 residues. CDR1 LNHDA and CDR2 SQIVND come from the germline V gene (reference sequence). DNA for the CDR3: TGTGCCAGTAGTATAGATAGGGAGGGAGGTACCTATGGCTACACCTTC. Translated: CASSIDREGGTYGYTF.

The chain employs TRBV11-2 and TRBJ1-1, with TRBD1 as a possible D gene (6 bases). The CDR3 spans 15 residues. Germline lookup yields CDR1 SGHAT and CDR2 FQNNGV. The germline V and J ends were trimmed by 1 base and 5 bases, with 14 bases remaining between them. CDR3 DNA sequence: TGTGCCAGCAGCTTAGGAACAGGGAGTAGGACTGAAGCTTTCTTT. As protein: CASSLGTGSRTEAFF.

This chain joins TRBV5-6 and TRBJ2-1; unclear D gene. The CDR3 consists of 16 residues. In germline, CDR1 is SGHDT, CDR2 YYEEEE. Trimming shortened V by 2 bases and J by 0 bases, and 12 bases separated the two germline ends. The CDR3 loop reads CASSFINSNSYNEQFF. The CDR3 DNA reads TGTGCCAGCAGCTTTATAAACTCAAACTCCTACAATGAGCAGTTCTTC.

The CDR3 here is CASRGTGLSGQFF. As DNA, the CDR3 is TGTGCCAGCAGAGGAACAGGACTATCCGGGCAGTTCTTC. This chain uses TRBV19 with TRBJ2-1; possibly TRBD2 for D (6 bases). The CDR3 loop spans 13 amino acids. In germline, CDR1 is LNHDA, CDR2 SQIVND (reference sequence). Trimming pared 9 bases from V and 12 bases from J, leaving 21 bases between.

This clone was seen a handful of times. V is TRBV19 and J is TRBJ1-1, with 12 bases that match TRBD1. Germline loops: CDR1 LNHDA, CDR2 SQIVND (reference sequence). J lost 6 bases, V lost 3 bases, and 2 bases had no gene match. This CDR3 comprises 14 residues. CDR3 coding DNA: TGTGCCAGTAGTATGGGACAGGGGGCGGCTGAAGCTTTCTTT. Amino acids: CASSMGQGAAEAFF.

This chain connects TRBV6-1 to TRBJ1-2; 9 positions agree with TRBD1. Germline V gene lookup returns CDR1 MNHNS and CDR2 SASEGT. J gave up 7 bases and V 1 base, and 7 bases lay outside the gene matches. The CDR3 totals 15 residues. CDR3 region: CASSEGWDRAFGYTF. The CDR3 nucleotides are TGTGCCAGCAGTGAAGGTTGGGACAGGGCTTTTGGCTACACCTTC.

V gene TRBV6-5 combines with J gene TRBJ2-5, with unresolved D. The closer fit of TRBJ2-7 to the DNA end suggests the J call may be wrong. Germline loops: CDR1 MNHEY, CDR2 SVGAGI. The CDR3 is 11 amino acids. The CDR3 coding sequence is TGTGCCAGCAGTTACGTCAACGAGCAGTACTTC. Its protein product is CASSYVNEQYF.

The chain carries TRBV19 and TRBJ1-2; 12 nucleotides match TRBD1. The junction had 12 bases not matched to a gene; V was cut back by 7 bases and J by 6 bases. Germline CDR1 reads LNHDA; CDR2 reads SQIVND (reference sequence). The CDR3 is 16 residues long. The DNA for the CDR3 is TGTGCCAGTACCACCGGGACAGGGGGCGCTTCAGATGGCTACACCTTC. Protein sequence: CASTTGTGGASDGYTF.

CDR3 sequence reads: CASSSESGRPYTGELFF. The CDR3 DNA is TGTGCCAGCAGTTCCGAAAGCGGGAGGCCCTACACCGGGGAGCTGTTTTTT. V gene TRBV27 combines with J gene TRBJ2-2; 9 bases map to TRBD2. This CDR3 has 17 amino acids. Germline V gene data show CDR1 as MNHEY and CDR2 as SMNVEV (reference sequence). V trimming: 4 bases; J trimming: 3 bases; junction bases outside the gene matches: 9.

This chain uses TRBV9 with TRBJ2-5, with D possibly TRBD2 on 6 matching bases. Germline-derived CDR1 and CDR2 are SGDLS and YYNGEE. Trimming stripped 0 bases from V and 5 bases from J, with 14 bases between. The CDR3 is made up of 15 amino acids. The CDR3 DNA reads TGTGCCAGCAGCGTAGGGAGGGCCGTTGTGGAGACCCAGTACTTC. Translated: CASSVGRAVVETQYF.

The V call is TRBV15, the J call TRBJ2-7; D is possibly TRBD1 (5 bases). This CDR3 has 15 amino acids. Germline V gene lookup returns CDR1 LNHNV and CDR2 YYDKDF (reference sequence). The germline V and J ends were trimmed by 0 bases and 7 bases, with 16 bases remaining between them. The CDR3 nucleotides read TGTGCCACCAGCAGAGAGTCAGGGATAAGTTGGGAGCAGTACTTC. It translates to CATSRESGISWEQYF. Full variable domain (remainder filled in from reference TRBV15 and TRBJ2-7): DAMVIQNPRYQVTQFGKPVTLSCSQTLNHNVMYWYQQKSSQAPKLLFHYYDKDFNNEADTPDNFQSRRPNTSFCFLDIRSPGLGDTAMYLCATSRESGISWEQYFGPGTRLTVT.

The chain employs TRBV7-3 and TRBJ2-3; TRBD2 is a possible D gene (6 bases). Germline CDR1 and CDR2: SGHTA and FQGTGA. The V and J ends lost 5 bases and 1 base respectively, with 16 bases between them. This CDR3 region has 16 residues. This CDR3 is CASSRRGAGGTDTQYF. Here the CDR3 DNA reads TGTGCCAGCAGCCGGAGGGGAGCCGGGGGCACAGATACGCAGTATTTT.

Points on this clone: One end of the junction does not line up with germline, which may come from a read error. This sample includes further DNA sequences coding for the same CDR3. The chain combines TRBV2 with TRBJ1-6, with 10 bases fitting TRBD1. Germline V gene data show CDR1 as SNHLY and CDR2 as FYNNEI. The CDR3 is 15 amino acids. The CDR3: CASSELGQGNSPLHF. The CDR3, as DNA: TGTGCCAGCAGTGAGTTGGGACAGGGGAATTCCCCCCTCCACTTT.

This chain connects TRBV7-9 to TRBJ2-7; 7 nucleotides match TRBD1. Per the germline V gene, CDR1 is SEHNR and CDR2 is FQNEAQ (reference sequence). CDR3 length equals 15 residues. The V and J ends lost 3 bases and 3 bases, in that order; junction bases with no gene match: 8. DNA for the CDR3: TGTGCCAGCAGCTTCGGACAGGTTCAAGACTACGAGCAGTACTTC. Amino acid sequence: CASSFGQVQDYEQYF.

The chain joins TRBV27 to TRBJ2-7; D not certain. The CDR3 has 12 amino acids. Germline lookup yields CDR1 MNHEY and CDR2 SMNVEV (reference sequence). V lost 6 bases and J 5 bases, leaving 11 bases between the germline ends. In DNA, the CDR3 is TGTGCCAGCAGCCCCGGGTCCCACGAGCAGTACTTC. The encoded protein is CASSPGSHEQYF.

CDR3 protein: CAWSQMTGELFF. The CDR3 nucleotides read TGTGCCTGGAGTCAGATGACCGGGGAGCTGTTTTTT. The V and J genes are TRBV30 and TRBJ2-2, with unresolved D. The CDR3 loop spans 12 amino acids. V was trimmed by 2 bases and J by 5 bases, leaving 6 bases between them. Germline V CDR1 and CDR2: GTSNPN, SVGIG (reference sequence). The full variable domain, rest sourced from reference TRBV30 and TRBJ2-2, is SQTIHQWPATLVQPVGSPLSLECTVEGTSNPNLYWYRQAAGRGLQLLFYSVGIGQISSEVPQNLSASRPQDRQFILSSKKLLLSDSGFYLCAWSQMTGELFFGEGSRLTVL.

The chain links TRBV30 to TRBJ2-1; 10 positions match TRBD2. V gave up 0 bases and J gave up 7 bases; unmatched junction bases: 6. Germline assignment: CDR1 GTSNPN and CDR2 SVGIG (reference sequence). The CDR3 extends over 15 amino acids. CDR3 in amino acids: CAWSVPSGSTNEQFF. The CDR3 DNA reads TGTGCCTGGAGTGTGCCTAGCGGGAGCACAAATGAGCAGTTCTTC.

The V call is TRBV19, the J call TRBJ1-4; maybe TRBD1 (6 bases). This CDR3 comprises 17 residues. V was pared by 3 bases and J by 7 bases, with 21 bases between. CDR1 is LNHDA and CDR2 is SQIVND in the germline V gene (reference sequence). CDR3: CASSIRGGRRGAEKLFF. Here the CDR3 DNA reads TGTGCCAGTAGTATTAGGGGCGGTCGTCGGGGGGCTGAAAAACTGTTTTTT.

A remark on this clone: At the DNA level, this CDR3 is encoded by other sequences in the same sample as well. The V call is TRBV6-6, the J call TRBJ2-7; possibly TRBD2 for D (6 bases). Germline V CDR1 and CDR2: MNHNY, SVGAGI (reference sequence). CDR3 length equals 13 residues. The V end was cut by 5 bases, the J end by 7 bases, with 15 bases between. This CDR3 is CASSPRRAGEQYF. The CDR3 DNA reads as TGTGCCAGCAGTCCCCGGAGGGCGGGAGAGCAGTACTTC.

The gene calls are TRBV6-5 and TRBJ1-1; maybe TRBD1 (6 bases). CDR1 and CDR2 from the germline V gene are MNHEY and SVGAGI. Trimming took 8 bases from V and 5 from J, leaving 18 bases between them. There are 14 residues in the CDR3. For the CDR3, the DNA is TGTGCCAGCCTTCGGGACACCACGGGGACTGAAGCTTTCTTT. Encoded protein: CASLRDTTGTEAFF.